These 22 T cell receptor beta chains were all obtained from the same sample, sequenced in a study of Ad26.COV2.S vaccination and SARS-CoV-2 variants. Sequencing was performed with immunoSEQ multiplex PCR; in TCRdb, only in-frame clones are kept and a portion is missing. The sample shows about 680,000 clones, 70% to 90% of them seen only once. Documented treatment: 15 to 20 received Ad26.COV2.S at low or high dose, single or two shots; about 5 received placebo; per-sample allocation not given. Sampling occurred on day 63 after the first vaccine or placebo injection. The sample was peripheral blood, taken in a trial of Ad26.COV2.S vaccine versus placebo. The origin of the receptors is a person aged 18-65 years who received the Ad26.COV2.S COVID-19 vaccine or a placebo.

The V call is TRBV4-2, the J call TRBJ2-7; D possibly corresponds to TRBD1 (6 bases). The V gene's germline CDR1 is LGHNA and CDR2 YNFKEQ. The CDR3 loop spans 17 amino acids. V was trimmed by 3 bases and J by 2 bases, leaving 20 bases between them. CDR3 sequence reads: CASSQETDSNPPYEQYF. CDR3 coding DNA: TGTGCCAGCAGCCAGGAAACGGACAGTAACCCCCCCTACGAGCAGTACTTC.

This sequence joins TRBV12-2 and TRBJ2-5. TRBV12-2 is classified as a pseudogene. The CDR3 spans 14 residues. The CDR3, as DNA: TGTGCAAGTCGCTTAGATGGCTATAGGGAGACCCAGTACTTC. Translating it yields CASRLDGYRETQYF.

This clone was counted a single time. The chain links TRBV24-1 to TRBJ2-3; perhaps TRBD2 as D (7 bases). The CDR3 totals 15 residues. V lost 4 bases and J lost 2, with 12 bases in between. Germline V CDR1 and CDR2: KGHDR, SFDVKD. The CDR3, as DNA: TGTGCCACCAGTGAAAGGGGGGGGAACACAGATACGCAGTATTTT. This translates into CATSERGGNTDTQYF.

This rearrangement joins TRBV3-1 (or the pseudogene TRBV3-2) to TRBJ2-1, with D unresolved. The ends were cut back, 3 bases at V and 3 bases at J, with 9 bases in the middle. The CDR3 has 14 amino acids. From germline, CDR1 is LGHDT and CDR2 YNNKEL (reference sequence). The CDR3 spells CASSHPILYNEQFF. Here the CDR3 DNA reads TGTGCCAGCAGCCACCCGATCCTCTACAATGAGCAGTTCTTC.

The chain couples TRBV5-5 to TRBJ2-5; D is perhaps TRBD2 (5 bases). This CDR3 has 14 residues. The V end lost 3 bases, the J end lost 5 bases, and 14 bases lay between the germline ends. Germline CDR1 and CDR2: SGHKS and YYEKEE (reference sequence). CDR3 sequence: CASSWLSGSETQYF. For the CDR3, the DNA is TGTGCCAGCAGCTGGCTTTCGGGGTCGGAGACCCAGTACTTC.

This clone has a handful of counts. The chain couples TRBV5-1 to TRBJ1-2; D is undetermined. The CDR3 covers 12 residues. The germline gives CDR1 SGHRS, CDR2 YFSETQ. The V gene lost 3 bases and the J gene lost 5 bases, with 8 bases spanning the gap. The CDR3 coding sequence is TGCGCCAGCAGCTCCGACGGTTATGGCTACACCTTC. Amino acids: CASSSDGYGYTF.

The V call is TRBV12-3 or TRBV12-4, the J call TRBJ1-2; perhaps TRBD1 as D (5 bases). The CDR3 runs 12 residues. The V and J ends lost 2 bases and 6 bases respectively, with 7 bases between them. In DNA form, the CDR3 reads TGTGCCAGCAGTTTACCAGGGAATGGCTACACCTTC. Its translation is CASSLPGNGYTF.

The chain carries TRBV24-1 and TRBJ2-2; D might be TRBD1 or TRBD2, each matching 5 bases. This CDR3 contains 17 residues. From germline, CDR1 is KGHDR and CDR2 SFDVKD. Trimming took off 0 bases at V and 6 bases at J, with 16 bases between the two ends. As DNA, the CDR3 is TGTGCCACCAGTGATTTGGGGGGAGAAGGTCTTGCCGGGGAGCTGTTTTTT. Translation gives CATSDLGGEGLAGELFF.

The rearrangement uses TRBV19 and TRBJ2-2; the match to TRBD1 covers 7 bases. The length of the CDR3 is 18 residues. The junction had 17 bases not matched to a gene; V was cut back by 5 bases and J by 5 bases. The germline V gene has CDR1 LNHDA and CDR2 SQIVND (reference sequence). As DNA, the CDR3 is TGTGCCAGTAGTGTACAAACAGGGGTAGGCTTTCGGACCGGGGAGCTGTTTTTT. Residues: CASSVQTGVGFRTGELFF.

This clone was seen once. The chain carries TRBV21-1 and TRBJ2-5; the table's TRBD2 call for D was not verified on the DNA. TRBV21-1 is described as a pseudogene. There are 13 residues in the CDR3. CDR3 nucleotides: TGTGCCAGCAGCAAAAAGGTTGAGGGGACCCAGTACTTC. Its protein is CASSKKVEGTQYF.

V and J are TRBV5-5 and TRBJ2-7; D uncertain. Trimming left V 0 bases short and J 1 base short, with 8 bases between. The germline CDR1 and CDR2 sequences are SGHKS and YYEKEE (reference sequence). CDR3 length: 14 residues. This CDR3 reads CASSLAGLSYEQYF. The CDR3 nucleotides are TGTGCCAGCAGCTTGGCGGGCTTATCCTACGAGCAGTACTTC.

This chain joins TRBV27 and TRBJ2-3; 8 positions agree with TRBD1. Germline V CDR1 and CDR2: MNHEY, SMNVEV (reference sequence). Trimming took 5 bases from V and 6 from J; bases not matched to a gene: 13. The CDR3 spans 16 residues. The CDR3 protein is CASSRTGGVGRDTQYF. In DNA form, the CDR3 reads TGTGCCAGCAGTCGTACAGGGGGTGTAGGTAGGGATACGCAGTATTTT.

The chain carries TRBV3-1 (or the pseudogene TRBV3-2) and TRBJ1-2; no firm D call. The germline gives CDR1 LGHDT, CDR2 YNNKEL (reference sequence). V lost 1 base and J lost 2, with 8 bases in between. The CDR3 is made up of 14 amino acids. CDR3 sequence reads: CASSQGQMNYGYTF. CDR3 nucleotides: TGTGCCAGCAGCCAAGGACAAATGAACTATGGCTACACCTTC.

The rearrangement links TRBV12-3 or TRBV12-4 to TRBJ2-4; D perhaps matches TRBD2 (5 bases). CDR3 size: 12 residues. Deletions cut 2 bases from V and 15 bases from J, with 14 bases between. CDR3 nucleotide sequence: TGTGCCAGCAGTTTAAATTGGGCGGGCGCGTACTTC. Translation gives CASSLNWAGAYF.

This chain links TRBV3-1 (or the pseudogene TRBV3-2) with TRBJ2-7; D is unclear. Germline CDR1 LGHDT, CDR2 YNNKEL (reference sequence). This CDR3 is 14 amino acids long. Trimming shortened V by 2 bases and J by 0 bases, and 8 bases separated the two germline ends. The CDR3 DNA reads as TGTGCCAGCAGCCAAATACCCGTCTCCTACGAGCAGTACTTC. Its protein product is CASSQIPVSYEQYF.

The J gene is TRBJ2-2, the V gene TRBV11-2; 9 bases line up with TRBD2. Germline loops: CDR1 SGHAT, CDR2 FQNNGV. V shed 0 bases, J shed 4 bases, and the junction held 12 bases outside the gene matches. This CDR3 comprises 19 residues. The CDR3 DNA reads TGTGCCAGCAGCTTAGATCTTTCGGCGGGGGGGCCAAGCACCGGGGAGCTGTTTTTT. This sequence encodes CASSLDLSAGGPSTGELFF.

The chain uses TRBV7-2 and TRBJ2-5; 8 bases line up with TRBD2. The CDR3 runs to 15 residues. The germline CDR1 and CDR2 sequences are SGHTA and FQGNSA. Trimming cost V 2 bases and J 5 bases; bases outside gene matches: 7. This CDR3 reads CASSLLAGGRETQYF. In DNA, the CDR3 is TGTGCCAGCAGCTTACTTGCGGGGGGTCGGGAGACCCAGTACTTC.

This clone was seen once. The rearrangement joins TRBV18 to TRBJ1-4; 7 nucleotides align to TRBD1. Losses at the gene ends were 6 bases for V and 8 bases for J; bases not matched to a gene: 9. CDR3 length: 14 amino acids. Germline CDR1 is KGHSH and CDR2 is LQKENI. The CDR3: CASSPEGQPEKLFF. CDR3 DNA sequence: TGTGCCAGCTCTCCAGAGGGACAGCCCGAAAAACTGTTTTTT.

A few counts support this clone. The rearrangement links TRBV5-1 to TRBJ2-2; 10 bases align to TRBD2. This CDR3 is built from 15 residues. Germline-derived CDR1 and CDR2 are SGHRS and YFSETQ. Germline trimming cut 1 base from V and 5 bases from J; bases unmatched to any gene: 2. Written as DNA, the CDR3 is TGCGCCAGCAGCTTGCCAGCGGGAGGGACCGGGGAGCTGTTTTTT. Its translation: CASSLPAGGTGELFF.

DNA for the CDR3: TGTGCCAGCAGCTTACAGCAGGGTGTCTCCTACAATGAGCAGTTCTTC. This gives the protein CASSLQQGVSYNEQFF. The chain combines TRBV5-4 with TRBJ2-1; D may be TRBD1 (5 bases). The V gene's germline CDR1 is SGHNT and CDR2 YYREEE (reference sequence). The CDR3 contains 16 residues. Between the trimmed V and J ends, which lost 2 bases and 0 bases, there was a span of 12 bases.

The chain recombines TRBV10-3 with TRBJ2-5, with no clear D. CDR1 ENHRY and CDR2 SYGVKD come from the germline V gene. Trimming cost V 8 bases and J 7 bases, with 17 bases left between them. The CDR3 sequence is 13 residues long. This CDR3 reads CAIGISGSGTQYF. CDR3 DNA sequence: TGTGCCATCGGTATAAGTGGCTCAGGGACCCAGTACTTC.

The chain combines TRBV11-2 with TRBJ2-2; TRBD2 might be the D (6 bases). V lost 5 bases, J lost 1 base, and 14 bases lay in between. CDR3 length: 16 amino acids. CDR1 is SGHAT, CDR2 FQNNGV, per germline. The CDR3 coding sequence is TGTGCCAGCAGCGTGTGGCCGGAGGGGAACACCGGGGAGCTGTTTTTT. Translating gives CASSVWPEGNTGELFF.